This T cell receptor (beta chain) is drawn from a study of T-cell reconstitution after alpha-beta-depleted transplantation in children. Regarding this clonotype: Its matching antigen is unknown.

It was with unique molecular identifiers that the TCRbeta library was prepared. Each CDR3 protein gets one entry after TCRdb re-called the PCR reads with MiXCR. The table has a few hundred thousand distinct CDR3 sequences, around two fifths seen once; the top ten hold approximately 30%. J gave up 5 bases and V 4 bases, and 6 bases lay outside the gene matches. The CDR3 has 15 amino acids. The V gene's germline CDR1 is MGHRA and CDR2 YSYEKL. Study outcomes and limitations: Surviving recipient T cells and thymic progenitors underlay high day-60 TCRbeta diversity in some patients. Newly made T cells mostly supplied T-cell counts and diversity one year after transplant. Reportedly, alpha-beta T cells present about two months post-transplant originated from several hundred expanded clones of graft origin.

The sequenced sample was PBMCs, obtained before TCRalphabeta/CD19-depleted stem cell transplant. The clonotype was recovered from a girl aged 2-10 years with aplastic anemia, due to receive a stem cell transplant. The chain combines TRBV4-1 with TRBJ1-4, with 8 bases identical to TRBD1. The CDR3 DNA is TGCGCCAGCAGCCCCCGGGACAGGACGAATGAAAAACTGTTTTTT. Encoded protein: CASSPRDRTNEKLFF.